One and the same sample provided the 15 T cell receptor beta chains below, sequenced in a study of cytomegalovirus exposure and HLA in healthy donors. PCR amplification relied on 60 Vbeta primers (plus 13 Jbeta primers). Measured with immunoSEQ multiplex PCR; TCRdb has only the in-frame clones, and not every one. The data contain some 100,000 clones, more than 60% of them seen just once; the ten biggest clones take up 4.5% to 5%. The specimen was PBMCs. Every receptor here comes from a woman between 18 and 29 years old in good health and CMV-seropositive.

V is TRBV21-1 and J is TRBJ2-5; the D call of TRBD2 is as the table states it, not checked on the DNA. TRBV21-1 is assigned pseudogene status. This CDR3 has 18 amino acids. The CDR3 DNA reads TGTGCCAGCAGCGGGCGGGACAGATGGCGGGAGGCCGAAGGGACCCAGTACTTC. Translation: CASSGRDRWREAEGTQYF.

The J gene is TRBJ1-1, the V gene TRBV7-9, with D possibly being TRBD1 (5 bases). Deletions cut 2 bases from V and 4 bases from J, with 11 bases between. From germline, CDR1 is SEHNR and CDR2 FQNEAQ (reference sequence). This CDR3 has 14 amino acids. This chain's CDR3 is CASSLPSGGTEAFF. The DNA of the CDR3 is TGTGCCAGCAGCTTACCCTCCGGGGGCACTGAAGCTTTCTTT.

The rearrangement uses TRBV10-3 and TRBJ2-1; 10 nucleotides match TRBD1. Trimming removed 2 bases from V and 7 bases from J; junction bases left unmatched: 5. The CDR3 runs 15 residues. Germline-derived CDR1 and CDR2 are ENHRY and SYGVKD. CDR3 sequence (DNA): TGTGCCATCAGTGAGCGGACAGGGGGGTCGAATGAGCAGTTCTTC. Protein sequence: CAISERTGGSNEQFF.

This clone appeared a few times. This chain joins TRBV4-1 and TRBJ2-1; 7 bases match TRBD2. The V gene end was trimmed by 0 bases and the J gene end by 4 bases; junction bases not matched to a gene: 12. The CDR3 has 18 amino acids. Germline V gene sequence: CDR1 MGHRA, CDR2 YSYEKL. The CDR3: CASSQEGGSLMGYNEQFF. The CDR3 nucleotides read TGCGCCAGCAGCCAAGAGGGGGGGAGCCTCATGGGGTACAATGAGCAGTTCTTC.

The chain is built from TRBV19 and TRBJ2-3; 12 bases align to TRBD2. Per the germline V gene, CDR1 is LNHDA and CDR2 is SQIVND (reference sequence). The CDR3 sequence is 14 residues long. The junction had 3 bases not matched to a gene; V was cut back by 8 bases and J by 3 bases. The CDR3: CASGGLAGTDTQYF. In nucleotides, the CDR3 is TGTGCCAGTGGGGGACTAGCGGGTACAGATACGCAGTATTTT.

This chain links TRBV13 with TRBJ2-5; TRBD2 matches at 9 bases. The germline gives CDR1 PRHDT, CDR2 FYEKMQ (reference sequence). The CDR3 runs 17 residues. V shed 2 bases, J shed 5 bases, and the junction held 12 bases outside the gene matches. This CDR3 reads CASSLLVGGRAFETQYF. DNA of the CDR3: TGTGCCAGCAGCTTATTGGTCGGCGGGAGGGCCTTTGAGACCCAGTACTTC.

The CDR3 loop is CASSLNGVLGNQPQHF. The CDR3 coding sequence is TGTGCCAGCAGCTTAAACGGGGTCTTAGGCAATCAGCCCCAGCATTTT. The chain couples TRBV7-8 to TRBJ1-5; no reliable D call. The CDR3 is 16 residues long. V gave up 2 bases and J gave up 2 bases, with 13 bases separating them. The germline V gene has CDR1 SGHVS and CDR2 FQNEAQ. Using reference TRBV7-8 and TRBJ1-5 for the parts outside the CDR3, the full variable domain is GAGVSQSPRYKVAKRGQDVALRCDPISGHVSLFWYQQALGQGPEFLTYFQNEAQLDKSGLPSDRFFAERPEGSVSTLKIQRTQQEDSAVYLCASSLNGVLGNQPQHFGDGTRLSIL.

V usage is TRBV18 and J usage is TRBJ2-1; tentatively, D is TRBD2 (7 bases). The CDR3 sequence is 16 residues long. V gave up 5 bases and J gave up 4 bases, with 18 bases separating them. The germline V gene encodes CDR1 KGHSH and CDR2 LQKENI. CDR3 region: CASSKRGAQGYNEQFF. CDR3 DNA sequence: TGTGCCAGCTCAAAACGGGGGGCCCAAGGATACAATGAGCAGTTCTTC.

CDR3 DNA sequence: TGTGCCAGCAGTTTCTCCGGGAGGCCTTCCTACGAGCAGTACTTC. This gives the protein CASSFSGRPSYEQYF. The chain employs TRBV27 and TRBJ2-7; 7 bases are shared with TRBD2. Germline CDR1 and CDR2: MNHEY and SMNVEV (reference sequence). The CDR3 consists of 15 residues. V gave up 3 bases and J gave up 1 base; unmatched junction bases: 6.

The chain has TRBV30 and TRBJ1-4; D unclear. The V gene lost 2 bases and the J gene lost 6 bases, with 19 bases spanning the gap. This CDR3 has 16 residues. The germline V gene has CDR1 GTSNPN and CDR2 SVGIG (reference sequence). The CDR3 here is CAWSREFGSLDEKLFF. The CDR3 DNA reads TGTGCCTGGAGTCGGGAGTTCGGGTCGCTGGATGAAAAACTGTTTTTT. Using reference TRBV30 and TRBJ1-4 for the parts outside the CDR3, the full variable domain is SQTIHQWPATLVQPVGSPLSLECTVEGTSNPNLYWYRQAAGRGLQLLFYSVGIGQISSEVPQNLSASRPQDRQFILSSKKLLLSDSGFYLCAWSREFGSLDEKLFFGSGTQLSVL.

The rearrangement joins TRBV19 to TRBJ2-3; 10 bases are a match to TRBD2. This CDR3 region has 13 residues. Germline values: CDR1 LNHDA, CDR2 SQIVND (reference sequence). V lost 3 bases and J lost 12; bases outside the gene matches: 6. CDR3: CASSIQREGLQYF. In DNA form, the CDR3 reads TGTGCCAGTAGTATCCAGCGGGAGGGGTTACAGTATTTT. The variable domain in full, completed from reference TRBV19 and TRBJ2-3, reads DGGITQSPKYLFRKEGQNVTLSCEQNLNHDAMYWYRQDPGQGLRLIYYSQIVNDFQKGDIAEGYSVSREKKESFPLTVTSAQKNPTAFYLCASSIQREGLQYFGPGTRLTVL.

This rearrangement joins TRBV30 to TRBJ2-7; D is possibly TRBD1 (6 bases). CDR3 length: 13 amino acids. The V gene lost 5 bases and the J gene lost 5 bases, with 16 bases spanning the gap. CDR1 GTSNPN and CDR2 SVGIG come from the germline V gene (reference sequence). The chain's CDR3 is CAWVLRGKNEQYF. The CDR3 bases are TGTGCCTGGGTCCTCAGGGGTAAAAACGAGCAGTACTTC.

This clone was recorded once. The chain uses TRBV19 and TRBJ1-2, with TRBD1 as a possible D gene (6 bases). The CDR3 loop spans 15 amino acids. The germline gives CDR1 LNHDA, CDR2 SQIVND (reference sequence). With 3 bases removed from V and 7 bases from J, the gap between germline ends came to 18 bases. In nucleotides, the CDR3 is TGTGCCAGTAGTATCCTAGGGGACAAAGTAACTGGCTACACCTTC. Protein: CASSILGDKVTGYTF.

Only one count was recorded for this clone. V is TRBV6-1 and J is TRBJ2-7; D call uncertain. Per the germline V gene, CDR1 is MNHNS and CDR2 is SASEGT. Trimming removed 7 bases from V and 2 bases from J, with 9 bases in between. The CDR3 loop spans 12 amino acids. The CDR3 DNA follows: TGTGCCAGCACAACAACCACCTACGAGCAGTACTTC. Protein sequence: CASTTTTYEQYF.

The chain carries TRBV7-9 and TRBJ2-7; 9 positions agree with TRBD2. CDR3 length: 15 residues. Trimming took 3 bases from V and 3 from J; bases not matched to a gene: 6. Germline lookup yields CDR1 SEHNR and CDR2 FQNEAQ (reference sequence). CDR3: CASSFGGGVVYEQYF. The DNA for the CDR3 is TGTGCCAGCAGCTTTGGCGGGGGGGTGGTCTACGAGCAGTACTTC.